Presented here are 5 T cell receptor beta chains from one specimen sequenced in a study of T cells in Graves' hyperthyroidism and ophthalmopathy. What was amplified from RNA transcripts were TCR beta CDR3 regions. Using the HTBI primer set, a first-round RT-PCR was run on the TCR CDR3. Each CDR3 protein is one row after TCRdb ran MiXCR on the multiplex PCR reads. Among some 300,000 distinct CDR3 sequences listed, around 20% were seen once. The specimen was blood. Receptors originate from a man aged 50 to 60 with Graves' ophthalmopathy.

This clonotype was observed many times. The chain links TRBV11-2 to TRBJ2-7; D is unresolved. Germline CDR1 and CDR2: SGHAT and FQNNGV. The CDR3 runs to 15 residues. Trimming removed 0 bases from V and 4 bases from J, with 13 bases in between. The CDR3 nucleotides read TGTGCCAGCAGCTTAGAAGTCGCCAGAACTTACGAGCAGTACTTC. Its translation is CASSLEVARTYEQYF.

The V and J genes are TRBV20-1 and TRBJ2-7, with 8 positions matching TRBD1. This CDR3 is built from 15 residues. V was clipped by 4 bases and J by 1 base; unmatched bases: 9. The germline V gene encodes CDR1 DFQATT and CDR2 SNEGSKA (reference sequence). The CDR3 DNA reads TGCAGTGCTAATCCAGCCCAGGGGGCTTCCTACGAGCAGTACTTC. Translation: CSANPAQGASYEQYF.

This clonotype has just a few counts. The V gene is TRBV11-2, the J gene TRBJ2-7; unclear D gene. The germline V and J ends were trimmed by 2 bases and 5 bases, with 13 bases remaining between them. Germline loops: CDR1 SGHAT, CDR2 FQNNGV. The CDR3 has 14 amino acids. CDR3 loop: CASSLTKGRHEQYF. In DNA, the CDR3 is TGTGCCAGCAGCTTAACCAAGGGTCGACACGAGCAGTACTTC.

This clonotype was seen a handful of times. The chain recombines TRBV6-2 or TRBV6-3 with TRBJ1-2; tentative D call: TRBD1 (6 bases). The V gene's germline CDR1 is MNHEY and CDR2 SVGEGT. Trimming shortened V by 2 bases and J by 5 bases, and 9 bases separated the two germline ends. CDR3 length: 13 amino acids. In DNA, the CDR3 is TGTGCCAGCAGTTACGGGGGCAGGTATGGCTACACCTTC. This sequence encodes CASSYGGRYGYTF.

This clonotype was seen a handful of times. The chain recombines TRBV6-1 with TRBJ2-3; D is unresolved. The CDR3 is made up of 16 amino acids. The germline V and J ends were trimmed by 6 bases and 0 bases, with 16 bases remaining between them. Germline loops: CDR1 MNHNS, CDR2 SASEGT. CDR3: CASSQLGFSSTDTQYF. Here the CDR3 DNA reads TGTGCCAGCAGCCAATTAGGGTTTTCTAGCACAGATACGCAGTATTTT.